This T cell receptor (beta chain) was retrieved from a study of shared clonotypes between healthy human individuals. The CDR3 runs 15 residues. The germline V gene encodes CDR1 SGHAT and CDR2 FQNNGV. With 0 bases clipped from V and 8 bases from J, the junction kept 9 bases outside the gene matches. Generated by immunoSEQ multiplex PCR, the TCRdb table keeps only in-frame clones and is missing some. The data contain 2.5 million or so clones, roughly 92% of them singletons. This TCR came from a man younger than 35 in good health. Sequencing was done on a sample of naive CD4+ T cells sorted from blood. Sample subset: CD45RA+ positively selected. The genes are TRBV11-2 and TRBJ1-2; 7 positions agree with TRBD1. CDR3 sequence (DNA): TGTGCCAGCAGCTTAGATCGAGACAGGGCGGGCGGCTACACCTTC. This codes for CASSLDRDRAGGYTF.